The 17 T cell receptor beta chains below all came from one sample that was sequenced in a study of T cell repertoires in cytomegalovirus infection. No antigens are known for them. TCRdb called the reads again in MiXCR, with one record for every CDR3 protein. Here the sample spans fewer than 850,000 distinct CDR3 sequences, 25% to 35% being singletons. The specimen was cultured CD8+ T cells from PBMCs, collected from culture after CMV antigen stimulation. These receptors all come from a human donor in good health (CMV status not recorded). Some clones in this sample may be carry-over from other donors' samples.

The CDR3: CASSYRGLRTDTQYF. CDR3 bases: TGTGCCAGCAGTTACAGGGGACTGCGCACAGATACGCAGTATTTT. This chain joins TRBV6-2 or TRBV6-3 and TRBJ2-3; D possibly corresponds to TRBD2 (6 bases). CDR3 length: 15 amino acids. The germline V gene has CDR1 MNHEY and CDR2 SVGEGT. V dropped 2 bases and J dropped 1 base, with 10 bases sitting between them.

The J gene is TRBJ2-1, the V gene TRBV20-1; 8 nucleotides match TRBD2. This CDR3 contains 13 residues. Germline CDR1 is DFQATT and CDR2 is SNEGSKA (reference sequence). The junction had 7 bases not matched to a gene; V was cut back by 6 bases and J by 6 bases. In DNA form, the CDR3 reads TGCAGTGCCATTACAGGGACTAGCAATGAGCAGTTCTTC. Encoded protein: CSAITGTSNEQFF.

This clonotype was counted only a few times. The V gene is TRBV9, the J gene TRBJ1-5; D is unresolved. The CDR3 has 13 amino acids. The V end lost 3 bases, the J end lost 5 bases, and 9 bases lay between the germline ends. Germline loops: CDR1 SGDLS, CDR2 YYNGEE. The chain's CDR3 is CASSAGIHQPQHF. The CDR3, as DNA: TGTGCCAGCAGCGCCGGGATACATCAGCCCCAGCATTTT.

The chain links TRBV6-1 to TRBJ2-5; the D gene could be TRBD1 or TRBD2 (5 bases each). V was cut by 3 bases and J by 3 bases, with 14 bases left in between. The length of the CDR3 is 15 residues. Germline CDR1 is MNHNS and CDR2 is SASEGT. CDR3 nucleotides: TGTGCCAGCAGTGAGCTGGGGGTTTTGGAAGAGACCCAGTACTTC. The encoded protein is CASSELGVLEETQYF.

This clonotype was seen a handful of times. V is TRBV27 and J is TRBJ2-1; D possibly corresponds to TRBD1 (5 bases). This CDR3 is built from 16 residues. V lost 5 bases, J lost 2 bases, and 16 bases lay in between. Germline V CDR1 and CDR2: MNHEY, SMNVEV (reference sequence). CDR3 region: CASSLSRGPTYNEQFF. The CDR3 DNA sequence: TGTGCCAGCAGTCTGTCTAGGGGCCCTACCTACAATGAGCAGTTCTTC.

V gene TRBV5-1 combines with J gene TRBJ2-3, with unresolved D. Germline assignment: CDR1 SGHRS and CDR2 YFSETQ. V gave up 4 bases and J gave up 3 bases, with 9 bases separating them. The CDR3 spans 13 residues. The CDR3 spells CASSRYRTDTQYF. DNA for the CDR3: TGCGCCAGCAGCCGGTATCGAACAGATACGCAGTATTTT.

This clonotype was seen a few times. The chain has TRBV6-1 and TRBJ2-1, with 9 nucleotides matching TRBD2. CDR3 length: 14 residues. Per germline, CDR1 MNHNS and CDR2 SASEGT. The ends lost 6 bases at V and 8 bases at J; junction bases unmatched: 8. CDR3 nucleotide sequence: TGTGCCAGCAGGGGCGGGGGGGCCCTGGATGAGCAGTTCTTC. Translation gives CASRGGGALDEQFF.

CDR3 protein: CATSRDGQGRMNTEAFF. In DNA, the CDR3 is TGTGCCACCAGCAGAGATGGACAGGGAAGAATGAACACTGAAGCTTTCTTT. The chain has TRBV15 and TRBJ1-1, with 8 bases matching TRBD1. After removal of 0 bases from V and 0 bases from J, the junction contained 6 bases not matched to a gene. Germline CDR1 LNHNV, CDR2 YYDKDF (reference sequence). This CDR3 contains 17 residues.

V gene TRBV19 combines with J gene TRBJ1-5, with 7 bases lining up with TRBD1. The CDR3 is 17 amino acids. The V segment lost 3 bases and the J segment 5 bases; nucleotides outside the gene matches: 13. Germline V CDR1 and CDR2: LNHDA, SQIVND (reference sequence). As DNA, the CDR3 is TGTGCCAGTAGTATTTTTGGGGACAGTCCACTCGATCAGCCCCAGCATTTT. Its protein product is CASSIFGDSPLDQPQHF.

This sequence joins TRBV9 and TRBJ2-1; D might be TRBD2 (6 bases). The ends were cut back, 0 bases at V and 6 bases at J, with 16 bases in the middle. This CDR3 is built from 16 residues. Germline V CDR1 and CDR2: SGDLS, YYNGEE. As DNA, the CDR3 is TGTGCCAGCAGCGTAGAGCCGGGGGTTCTCGTCAATGAGCAGTTCTTC. It codes for CASSVEPGVLVNEQFF. Looking up the rest from reference TRBV9 and TRBJ2-1 gives the full variable domain: DSGVTQTPKHLITATGQRVTLRCSPRSGDLSVYWYQQSLDQGLQFLIQYYNGEERAKGNILERFSAQQFPDLHSELNLSSLELGDSALYFCASSVEPGVLVNEQFFGPGTRLTVL.

In its sample, this clonotype was seen a few times. The chain recombines TRBV7-3 with TRBJ2-7; 10 bases are shared with TRBD1. There are 14 residues in the CDR3. Unmatched junction bases numbered 9, after V lost 9 bases and J lost 4 bases. Germline CDR1 is SGHTA and CDR2 is FQGTGA. As DNA, the CDR3 is TGTGCCAGAAGACAGGGGGCTCCCCCTTACGAGCAGTACGTC. Amino acid sequence: CARRQGAPPYEQYV.

This clonotype was picked up a small number of times. This chain links TRBV14 with TRBJ1-2, with D possibly being TRBD1 (5 bases). The CDR3 extends over 15 amino acids. V lost 0 bases and J lost 4, with 12 bases in between. Germline lookup yields CDR1 SGHDN and CDR2 FVKESK. The CDR3 reads CASSQDAGVAYGYTF. The DNA for the CDR3 is TGTGCCAGCAGCCAAGACGCGGGGGTTGCCTATGGCTACACCTTC.

The chain carries TRBV27 and TRBJ2-1; TRBD2 matches 14 bases. The CDR3 totals 14 residues. The germline CDR1 and CDR2 sequences are MNHEY and SMNVEV (reference sequence). The ends lost 4 bases at V and 13 bases at J; junction bases unmatched: 6. For the CDR3, the DNA is TGTGCCAGCAGTTACGGGACTAGCGGGGGTCCACAGTTCTTC. This encodes CASSYGTSGGPQFF.

V usage is TRBV7-6 and J usage is TRBJ2-3; 7 bases align to TRBD2. There are 15 residues in the CDR3. V shed 0 bases and J 5 bases; nucleotides not matched to a gene: 5. Germline assignment: CDR1 SGHVS and CDR2 FNYEAQ. Written as DNA, the CDR3 is TGTGCCAGCAGCTTAGCGGGCGGGGAGGGAGATACGCAGTATTTT. Amino acids: CASSLAGGEGDTQYF.

The chain is built from TRBV20-1 and TRBJ2-1, with D unresolved. In germline, CDR1 is DFQATT, CDR2 SNEGSKA (reference sequence). The ends were cut back, 3 bases at V and 0 bases at J, with 9 bases in the middle. The CDR3 extends over 14 amino acids. This CDR3 is CSASLGYSYNEQFF. In DNA, the CDR3 is TGCAGTGCTAGTCTGGGTTACTCCTACAATGAGCAGTTCTTC.

The sample holds a few counts of this clonotype. The V and J genes are TRBV5-1 and TRBJ1-2; TRBD1 aligns across 12 bases. With 4 bases clipped from V and 2 bases from J, the junction kept 6 bases outside the gene matches. The length of the CDR3 is 16 residues. CDR1 and CDR2 (germline): SGHRS, YFSETQ. CDR3 bases: TGCGCCAGCAGCGGCGGGACAGGGGGCCCCAACTATGGCTACACCTTC. Translation: CASSGGTGGPNYGYTF. Drawing the rest from reference TRBV5-1 and TRBJ1-2, the complete variable domain is KAGVTQTPRYLIKTRGQQVTLSCSPISGHRSVSWYQQTPGQGLQFLFEYFSETQRNKGNFPGRFSGRQFSNSRSEMNVSTLELGDSALYLCASSGGTGGPNYGYTFGSGTRLTVV.

Remarks on this clonotype: Given a much more abundant clone one base away, this may be a read error. The CDR3 spells CVSSYRDRGQNIQYF. The CDR3 DNA sequence: TGTGTCAGCAGCTACCGGGACAGGGGGCAAAACATTCAGTACTTC. The rearrangement links TRBV7-2 to TRBJ2-4; 12 bases align to TRBD1. CDR3 length: 15 amino acids. Germline loops: CDR1 SGHTA, CDR2 FQGNSA.